Described below is a single T cell receptor beta chain sequence and its context. The germline V gene encodes CDR1 MNHNS and CDR2 SASEGT. The V end was cut by 4 bases, the J end by 0 bases, with 9 bases between. The CDR3 runs to 15 residues. Investigators sought sequencing depths of between 1 in 200,000 and 1 in 1 million T cells. The repertoire was sequenced with immunoSEQ multiplex PCR; TCRdb's copy has only in-frame clones and lacks some. The data show approximately 70,000 clones, 90% seen once. This sample is part of a study of cytotoxic CD8 clonotypes in ibrutinib-treated CLL. Study-wide context: Mean productive templates were around 260,000; mean productive rearrangements were 94,082.

The sequence came from a human donor with chronic lymphocytic leukemia. This chain connects TRBV6-1 to TRBJ2-2; D might be TRBD2 (6 bases). The sequences come from PBMCs, collected after 12 months of ibrutinib treatment. CDR3 DNA: TGTGCCAGCAGTGGTTGGGGGGCGAACACCGGGGAGCTGTTTTTT. Protein: CASSGWGANTGELFF.